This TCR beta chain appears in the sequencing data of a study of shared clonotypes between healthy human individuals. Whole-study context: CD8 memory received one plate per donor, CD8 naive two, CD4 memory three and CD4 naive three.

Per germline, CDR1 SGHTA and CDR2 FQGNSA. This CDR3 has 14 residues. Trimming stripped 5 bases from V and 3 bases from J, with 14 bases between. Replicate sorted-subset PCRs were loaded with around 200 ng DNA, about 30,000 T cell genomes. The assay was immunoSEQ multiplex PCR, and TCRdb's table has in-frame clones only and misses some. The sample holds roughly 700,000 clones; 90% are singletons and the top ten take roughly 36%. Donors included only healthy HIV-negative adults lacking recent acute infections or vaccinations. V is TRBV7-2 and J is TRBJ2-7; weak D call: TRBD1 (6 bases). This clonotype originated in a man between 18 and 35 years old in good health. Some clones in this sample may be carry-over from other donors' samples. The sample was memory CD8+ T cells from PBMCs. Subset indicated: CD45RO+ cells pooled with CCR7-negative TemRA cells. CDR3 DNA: TGTGCCAGCAGCGTCCGGGACAATCTCTACGAGCAGTACTTC. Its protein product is CASSVRDNLYEQYF.